Given below is one T cell receptor beta chain in context. Germline V gives CDR1 SGHRS, CDR2 YFSETQ. The CDR3 runs 18 residues. V shed 2 bases and J shed 1 base, with 19 bases lying between them. These data belong to a study of control samples from healthy donors and cancer patients. Some clones are missing from TCRdb's copy, which holds only in-frame ones; the method was immunoSEQ multiplex PCR. The sample lists around 71,000 clones; about 90% were seen once. The chain is built from TRBV5-1 and TRBJ1-3; TRBD1 might be the D (6 bases). Material: PBMCs. The clonotype comes from a woman in her forties or fifties with head and neck cancer. DNA for the CDR3: TGCGCCAGCAGCTTTACCACGTCGGGGGGGCCGTCTGGAAACACCATATATTTT. It yields the protein CASSFTTSGGPSGNTIYF.